This T cell receptor (beta chain) derives from a study of shared clonotypes between healthy human individuals. TCRdb keeps only in-frame clones here, not all; method: immunoSEQ multiplex PCR. Among roughly 2,300,000 clones listed, 85% to 95% were seen once. Notes on this clone: Within the sample, other DNA sequences also encode this same CDR3.

Germline values: CDR1 MDHEN, CDR2 SYDVKM. The CDR3 runs to 13 residues. The ends lost 5 bases at V and 4 bases at J; junction bases unmatched: 4. What was sequenced was naive CD4+ T cells from PBMCs. Subset here: CD45RA+ positively selected. The rearrangement uses TRBV28 and TRBJ1-2; 7 nucleotides align to TRBD1. This clonotype was sampled from a man aged 18 to 30 in good health. Some clones in this sample may be carry-over from other donors' samples. The CDR3 DNA reads TGTGCCAGCAGTCTCGGGACAGCCTATGGCTACACCTTC. Protein: CASSLGTAYGYTF.